These 9 T cell receptor beta chains originate from one sample sequenced in a study of graft-versus-host responses after intestinal transplantation. Antigen specificity for these receptors is unknown. Clones were read by immunoSEQ multiplex PCR, and TCRdb kept only the in-frame ones, dropping some. The data show about 92,000 clones, 75% to 95% seen once. Specimen: unstimulated CD8+ T cells sorted from spleen or lymph node cells, collected before intestinal transplant. These receptors all stem from a human donor who received an intestinal transplant.

The chain carries TRBV4-1 and TRBJ1-2; D remains ambiguous. Germline CDR1 and CDR2: MGHRA and YSYEKL. The CDR3 spans 13 residues. V was trimmed by 4 bases and J by 0 bases, leaving 6 bases between them. CDR3 sequence (DNA): TGCGCCAGCAGCCCAGTTCCTAACTATGGCTACACCTTC. Translating gives CASSPVPNYGYTF.

This chain connects TRBV13 to TRBJ2-3; D perhaps matches TRBD2 (5 bases). The CDR3 contains 15 residues. V lost 3 bases to trimming and J lost 4 bases, with 14 bases between them. Germline CDR1 reads PRHDT; CDR2 reads FYEKMQ (reference sequence). The CDR3 DNA follows: TGTGCCAGCAGCTTTTCGACGGGATGGCCAGATACGCAGTATTTT. This sequence encodes CASSFSTGWPDTQYF.

CDR3 region: CASSPGLAGDQFF. DNA of the CDR3: TGTGCCAGCAGCCCCGGGCTAGCGGGGGACCAGTTCTTC. The chain carries TRBV13 and TRBJ2-1, with 10 positions matching TRBD2. CDR1 and CDR2 from the germline V gene are PRHDT and FYEKMQ (reference sequence). CDR3 length: 13 amino acids. V dropped 5 bases and J dropped 13; count of bases not matched to a gene: 8.

V usage is TRBV10-3 and J usage is TRBJ2-2; TRBD1 aligns across 8 bases. The length of the CDR3 is 15 residues. V was pared by 2 bases and J by 5 bases, with 4 bases of the junction left unmatched. Germline V gene data show CDR1 as ENHRY and CDR2 as SYGVKD. CDR3 DNA: TGTGCCATCAGTGAGCACAGGGGGGTAACCGGGGAGCTGTTTTTT. Its translation: CAISEHRGVTGELFF.

The chain employs TRBV15 and TRBJ1-3, with D unresolved. This CDR3 contains 13 residues. V lost 3 bases and J lost 0, with 3 bases in between. Germline CDR1 LNHNV, CDR2 YYDKDF (reference sequence). The CDR3 loop is CATSSDSGNTIYF. CDR3 sequence (DNA): TGTGCCACCAGCAGCGACTCTGGAAACACCATATATTTT.

The V gene is TRBV30, the J gene TRBJ1-2; D may be TRBD1 (6 bases). This CDR3 contains 13 residues. With 4 bases removed from V and 6 bases from J, the gap between germline ends came to 15 bases. CDR1 and CDR2 (germline): GTSNPN, SVGIG (reference sequence). The CDR3 DNA is TGTGCCTGGAATCAGGGGCTCAGCGATGGCTACACCTTC. It translates to CAWNQGLSDGYTF.

The rearrangement links TRBV5-4 to TRBJ2-7; D is unresolved. Germline V gene data show CDR1 as SGHNT and CDR2 as YYREEE (reference sequence). V gave up 4 bases and J gave up 3 bases, with 8 bases separating them. The CDR3 sequence is 12 residues long. The CDR3 DNA reads as TGTGCCAGCAGCCACAGTAGCTACGAGCAGTACTTC. This codes for CASSHSSYEQYF.

The DNA for the CDR3 is TGTGCCAGTAGTGAAACAGGCTACCCTGGAAACACCATATATTTT. Protein sequence: CASSETGYPGNTIYF. The chain recombines TRBV19 with TRBJ1-3; a weak D match, TRBD1 (5 bases). The CDR3 loop spans 15 amino acids. V gave up 5 bases and J gave up 2 bases, with 13 bases separating them. CDR1 is LNHDA, CDR2 SQIVND, per germline (reference sequence).

The V call is TRBV6-4, the J call TRBJ2-5; no reliable D call. The V end lost 0 bases, the J end lost 9 bases, and 20 bases lay between the germline ends. The CDR3 covers 16 residues. The germline CDR1 and CDR2 sequences are MRHNA and SNTAGT. The CDR3 reads CASSDSRDHSRLPQYF. The CDR3, as DNA: TGTGCCAGCAGTGACTCCCGAGACCACTCAAGATTGCCCCAGTACTTC.